The clone carrying this T cell receptor (beta chain) was seen once. No antigen is known for it. Deletions cut 0 bases from V and 4 bases from J, with 11 bases between. This CDR3 has 14 amino acids. Germline-derived CDR1 and CDR2 are DFQATT and SNEGSKA (reference sequence). The TCR beta cDNA libraries contained unique molecular identifiers. Using its own MiXCR run on the PCR reads, TCRdb lists one record per CDR3 protein. In the table there are 800,000 to 950,000 distinct CDR3 sequences, about 53% of which are singletons. This sample stems from a study of post-analysis software for immune sequencing data. General study results and limits: With TRBV5-6, TRBV5-1 and TRBV20-1 included, about five TRBV segments were more frequent in patients than in controls.

V gene TRBV20-1 combines with J gene TRBJ2-3; D is perhaps TRBD2 (5 bases). The sequenced sample consisted of blood. This sequence was found in a girl aged 5-17 years with multiple sclerosis. This CDR3 reads CSARDPYGADTQYF. In DNA, the CDR3 is TGCAGTGCTAGAGATCCGTACGGGGCAGATACGCAGTATTTT.